The rows below give T cell receptor beta chains drawn from one sample of a study of CD8+ T cells in alopecia areata. Libraries were prepared by immunoSEQ multiplex PCR; TCRdb keeps only in-frame clonotypes and omits some of them. This table has over 100,000 clones, 49% appearing once. Sequenced here: CD8+ T cells sorted from blood, sampled at week 0. The origin of the receptors is a human donor with alopecia areata. Both conserved end residues are trimmed from each CDR3. Size tells how often a clone was seen (once, few, many) or the class of an expanded clone, and some rows leave it out.

>12|once|TRBV27
ASSRDSHSYEQY
>14|few|TRBV7-9
ASSLAAPGPKETQY
>14|-|TRBV13
ASSWGTGGANYGYT
>11|-|TRBV5-4
ASSSGGVGEQY
>13|once|TRBV5-4
ASSLYGELPNEQF
>12|-|TRBV27
ASTPSQPQETQY
>8|few|TRBV29-1
SVENSGYT
>11|few|TRBV2
ATREGAGYGYT
>12|-|TRBV27
ASSPDESNQPQH
>11|-|TRBV29-1
SVVGDSGNEQF
>13|-|TRBV27
ASIPPGLHAYEQY
>11|once|TRBV5-6
VGGRLAKNIQY
>13|-|TRBV6-5
ASSNDGNSNQPQH
>12|-|TRBV27
ASSFGGNTGELF
>12|-|TRBV2
ASSEAGGFQPQH
>10|-|TRBV27
ASSQTAEKLF
>12|-|TRBV2
ASQTVSPQETQY
>12|few|TRBV6-6
ASSPVETMYGYT
>12|once|TRBV27
ASRITGGFTEAF
>14|few|TRBV10-3
AISNDRGHSNQPQH
>12|-|TRBV5-6
ASSLGTAITEAF
>12|-|TRBV9
ASSDSGGENIQY
>13|once|TRBV6-5
ASKEAESGSYEQY
>12|-|TRBV7-6
ASSLATLNGELF
>12|-|TRBV27
ASSPDRNTGELF
>14|once|TRBV7-3
ASSSGTSVSVETQY
>12|-|TRBV27
ASSSHPQDFGYT
>10|-|TRBV19
ASISGDGGYT
>11|-|TRBV30
AWSWSQGDGYT
>11|-|TRBV7-9
ASSPWESNEQF
>8|-|TRBV25-1
ASSENGYT
>12|-|TRBV13
ASSLGTGVSPLH
>9|few|TRBV29-1
SVIAGAEAF
>11|-|TRBV25-1
ASSERGGQPQH
>14|few|TRBV7-9
ASSLLAGGPTYEQY
>8|few|TRBV2
ASGTDTQY
>15|-|TRBV4-2
ASSQDWASGGADTQY
>11|-|TRBV2
ATKDRGNQPQH
>13|-|TRBV30
AWSVQGFSYNEQF
>13|-|TRBV9
ASSVGGAAGGTQY
>15|-|TRBV23-1
ASSWIRTGEYQETQY
>14|few|TRBV27
ASSLQPGTGSTEAF
>11|few|TRBV7-9
AGLQGDNTEAF
>12|-|TRBV29-1
SALYRTGSYEQY
>12|-|TRBV4-2
ASSPPATRYGYT
>12|-|TRBV11-1
ASSYSDPGYEQY
>13|-|TRBV4-2
ASSPSAGGMDGYT
>10|-|TRBV2
ASLRSVGELF
>10|-|TRBV2
ASRGGYYEQY
>11|-|TRBV29-1
SVEDGGDTEAF
>11|-|TRBV27
ASSFVGSYEQY
>12|-|TRBV13
ASSHWGLGQPQH
>11|-|TRBV29-1
SVPGRENYGYT
>11|-|TRBV29-1
SVEDAGTGELF